This T cell receptor beta chain emerged from a study of blood T cell repertoires in COVID-19. Original data processing: Estimated nucleated cell counts came from reference gene primer amplification. Here immunoSEQ multiplex PCR was the method, and the copy in TCRdb shows in-frame clones only, minus some. V, J and clone size derive from that table, while D and trimming were established from the DNA sequence. The sample carries approximately 440,000 clones, 88% recorded once. Recruited during active infection, patients (from Seattle) were subsequently followed longitudinally. The CDR3 is 15 amino acids. Germline V lookup: CDR1 WNHNN, CDR2 SYGVQD (reference sequence). Trimming cost V 3 bases and J 5 bases; bases outside gene matches: 5. In this sample, this clone turned up once.

This rearrangement joins TRBV10-1 to TRBJ2-3, with 10 bases fitting TRBD2. The TCR was taken from a woman between 45 and 65 years old with COVID-19, enrolled during active disease. Sequences were obtained from peripheral blood. The CDR3 DNA is TGCGCCAGCAGTGATAGCGGGGGGCAAAGAGATACGCAGTATTTT. It translates to CASSDSGGQRDTQYF.